The 17 T cell receptor beta chains below were found in one sample sequenced in a study of cytomegalovirus exposure and HLA in healthy donors. The study ran its PCR with 60 Vbeta and 13 Jbeta primers. TCRdb keeps only in-frame clones here, not all; method: immunoSEQ multiplex PCR. The sample gives over 60,000 clones, about 81% of which show up once; 5.4% is in the top ten. Sequencing input: PBMCs. The source is a woman aged 25 to 39 in good health and CMV-seronegative.

The CDR3 region has the DNA TGTGCCACCGGGACAGGCCGAACCCCCTACGAGCAGTACGTC. It encodes CATGTGRTPYEQYV. V is TRBV6-1 and J is TRBJ2-7; TRBD1 agrees at 8 bases. The CDR3 totals 14 residues. Germline V lookup: CDR1 MNHNS, CDR2 SASEGT. Trimming cost V 10 bases and J 2 bases; bases outside gene matches: 10.

The V gene is TRBV10-3, the J gene TRBJ2-2; D may be TRBD2 (6 bases). Germline V CDR1 and CDR2: ENHRY, SYGVKD. The CDR3 is 16 residues long. V was cut by 6 bases and J by 4 bases, with 18 bases left in between. The CDR3 sequence: CAISREKDGTTGELFF. The CDR3 DNA reads TGTGCCATCAGCCGGGAGAAAGACGGGACCACCGGGGAGCTGTTTTTT.

This sequence joins TRBV19 and TRBJ1-1; 8 nucleotides match TRBD1. CDR1 LNHDA and CDR2 SQIVND come from the germline V gene (reference sequence). The V and J ends lost 3 bases and 9 bases, in that order; junction bases with no gene match: 9. The CDR3 is made up of 14 amino acids. This CDR3 is CASSIRGQEIKAFF. In DNA, the CDR3 is TGTGCCAGTAGTATCAGGGGACAGGAAATTAAAGCTTTCTTT.

For this clone: One junction end disagrees with the germline gene, perhaps due to a read error. The chain is built from TRBV7-9 and TRBJ2-5; 10 bases are a match to TRBD2. Germline lookup yields CDR1 SEHNR and CDR2 FQNEAQ (reference sequence). The CDR3 length is 17 residues. Here the CDR3 reads CSSSSPGEPSGGETQYF. CDR3 bases: TGTTCCAGCAGCTCCCCTGGGGAACCTAGCGGGGGAGAGACCCAGTACTTC.

The rearrangement links TRBV4-1 to TRBJ2-7; D remains ambiguous. The ends were cut back, 1 base at V and 6 bases at J, with 4 bases in the middle. Germline loops: CDR1 MGHRA, CDR2 YSYEKL. The CDR3 consists of 11 residues. CDR3 in amino acids: CASSQASEQYF. CDR3 bases: TGCGCCAGCAGCCAAGCCAGCGAGCAGTACTTC.

The rearrangement uses TRBV2 and TRBJ2-1; 10 positions agree with TRBD2. J lost 7 bases, V lost 7 bases, and 4 bases had no gene match. CDR1 and CDR2 (germline): SNHLY, FYNNEI. The CDR3 has 13 residues. The CDR3 DNA follows: TGTGCCAGCAAAGCGGGAGGGCCAAATGAGCAGTTCTTC. It encodes CASKAGGPNEQFF.

The CDR3 loop is CASGTGGRVSEQYV. CDR3 nucleotide sequence: TGTGCCAGCGGGACTGGCGGGAGAGTTTCCGAGCAGTACGTC. The rearrangement joins TRBV27 to TRBJ2-7; 7 bases agree with TRBD2. The CDR3 covers 14 residues. J gave up 6 bases and V 8 bases, and 13 bases lay outside the gene matches. Germline V gene data show CDR1 as MNHEY and CDR2 as SMNVEV (reference sequence).

The CDR3 spells CASSATSGRALTDTQYF. The CDR3 DNA reads TGTGCCAGCAGCGCGACTAGCGGGAGGGCCCTTACAGATACGCAGTATTTT. V gene TRBV7-2 combines with J gene TRBJ2-3; 14 bases line up with TRBD2. Germline V CDR1 and CDR2: SGHTA, FQGNSA. The CDR3 has 17 residues. With 5 bases clipped from V and 3 bases from J, the junction kept 7 bases outside the gene matches.

This clone was detected once. J is TRBJ2-5 and V is TRBV9; possible D gene TRBD2, 6 bases. Trimming pared 1 base from V and 5 bases from J, leaving 15 bases between. The CDR3 is made up of 15 amino acids. Germline CDR1 and CDR2: SGDLS and YYNGEE. The chain's CDR3 is CASSVFGAAGETQYF. The CDR3 coding sequence is TGTGCCAGCAGCGTATTCGGAGCGGCGGGGGAGACCCAGTACTTC.

The V call is TRBV11-3, the J call TRBJ2-1; 15 nucleotides align to TRBD2. The trim removed 5 bases at V and 6 bases at J, leaving 5 bases unmatched. The germline CDR1 and CDR2 sequences are SGHNT and YENEEA. This CDR3 region has 16 residues. As DNA, the CDR3 is TGTGCCAGCAGCCAGGGACTAGCGGGAGGTCGCAATGAGCAGTTCTTC. Protein: CASSQGLAGGRNEQFF.

The chain has TRBV5-8 and TRBJ2-7; 7 positions match TRBD1. CDR1 and CDR2 from the germline V gene are SGHTS and YDEGEE. J was trimmed by 2 bases and V by 2 bases; bases with no gene match: 1. The CDR3 contains 13 residues. The CDR3 DNA is TGTGCCAGCAGCTTCGGACAGGCCTACGAGCAGTACTTC. It is translated as CASSFGQAYEQYF.

This chain connects TRBV4-1 to TRBJ2-5; possibly TRBD2 for D (5 bases). Germline CDR1 reads MGHRA; CDR2 reads YSYEKL. Trimming stripped 0 bases from V and 3 bases from J, with 20 bases between. CDR3 length: 18 amino acids. The CDR3 here is CASSQDPSSRDSKETQYF. CDR3 sequence (DNA): TGCGCCAGCAGCCAAGATCCCTCGAGTCGGGATTCCAAAGAGACCCAGTACTTC.

The genes are TRBV10-1 and TRBJ2-3, with TRBD2 identical over 13 bases. Germline V gene lookup returns CDR1 WNHNN and CDR2 SYGVQD (reference sequence). V shed 0 bases and J 8 bases; nucleotides not matched to a gene: 8. This CDR3 is 17 amino acids long. CDR3 bases: TGCGCCAGCAGTGAGTCCCCTCTCCGACTAGCGGGAGGTACGCAGTATTTT. Translating it yields CASSESPLRLAGGTQYF.

Details on this clone: Other nucleotide sequences from this sample produce the same CDR3. CDR3 protein: CASSYSGQGDEKLFF. The CDR3 DNA reads as TGTGCCAGCAGTTATTCCGGACAGGGAGACGAAAAACTGTTTTTT. The chain joins TRBV6-5 to TRBJ1-4, with 8 bases matching TRBD1. V lost 3 bases, J lost 8 bases, and 8 bases stayed unmatched. Germline-derived CDR1 and CDR2 are MNHEY and SVGAGI. The CDR3 consists of 15 residues.

J is TRBJ2-5 and V is TRBV7-9; possible D gene TRBD1, 6 bases. V shed 4 bases and J shed 2 bases, with 11 bases lying between them. CDR3 length: 14 amino acids. Germline V gene sequence: CDR1 SEHNR, CDR2 FQNEAQ (reference sequence). This chain's CDR3 is CASSSLTGQETQYF. The CDR3 DNA reads TGTGCCAGCAGCTCCTTGACAGGACAAGAGACCCAGTACTTC.

V usage is TRBV5-1 and J usage is TRBJ2-5; unclear D gene. This CDR3 comprises 17 residues. The V end was cut by 0 bases, the J end by 5 bases, with 20 bases between. CDR1 is SGHRS, CDR2 YFSETQ, per germline. CDR3 nucleotides: TGCGCCAGCAGCTTGGTTCCCTCCACAAGCCCCGGGGAGACCCAGTACTTC. Protein product: CASSLVPSTSPGETQYF.

The V gene is TRBV25-1, the J gene TRBJ1-2; TRBD1 matches at 9 bases. Looked up from germline, CDR1 is MGHDK and CDR2 is SYGVNS. J gave up 0 bases and V 7 bases, and 9 bases lay outside the gene matches. The CDR3 runs to 16 residues. The CDR3 is CASKGDRDISNYGYTF. The CDR3 DNA reads as TGTGCCAGCAAGGGGGACAGGGACATATCTAACTATGGCTACACCTTC.